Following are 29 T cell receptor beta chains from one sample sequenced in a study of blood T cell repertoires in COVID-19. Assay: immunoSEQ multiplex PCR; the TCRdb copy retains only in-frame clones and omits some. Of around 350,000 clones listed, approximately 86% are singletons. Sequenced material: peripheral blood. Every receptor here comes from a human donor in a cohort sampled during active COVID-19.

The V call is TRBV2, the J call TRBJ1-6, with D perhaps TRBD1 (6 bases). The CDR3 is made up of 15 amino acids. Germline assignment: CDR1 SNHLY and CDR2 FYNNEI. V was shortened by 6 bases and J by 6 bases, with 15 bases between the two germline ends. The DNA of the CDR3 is TGTGCCAGCAGCCTCCGTACAGGGTTTAATTCACCCCTCCACTTT. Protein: CASSLRTGFNSPLHF.

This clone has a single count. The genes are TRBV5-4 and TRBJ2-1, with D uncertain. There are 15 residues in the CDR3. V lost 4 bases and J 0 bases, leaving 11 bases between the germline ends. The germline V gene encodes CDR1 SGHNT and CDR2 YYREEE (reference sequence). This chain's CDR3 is CASSTRESSYNEQFF. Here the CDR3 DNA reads TGTGCCAGCAGCACCCGTGAGAGCTCCTACAATGAGCAGTTCTTC.

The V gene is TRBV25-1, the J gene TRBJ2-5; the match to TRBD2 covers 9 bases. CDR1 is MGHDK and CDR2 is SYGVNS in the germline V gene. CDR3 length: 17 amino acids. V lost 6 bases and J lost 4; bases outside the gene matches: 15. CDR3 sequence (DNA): TGTGCCAGCAGCCGAGTTCCAGGGCGGGGGGGCCGAGAGACCCAGTACTTC. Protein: CASSRVPGRGGRETQYF. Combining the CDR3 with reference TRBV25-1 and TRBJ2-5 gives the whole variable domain EADIYQTPRYLVIGTGKKITLECSQTMGHDKMYWYQQDPGMELHLIHYSYGVNSTEKGDLSSESTVSRIRTEHFPLTLESARPSHTSQYLCASSRVPGRGGRETQYFGPGTRLLVL.

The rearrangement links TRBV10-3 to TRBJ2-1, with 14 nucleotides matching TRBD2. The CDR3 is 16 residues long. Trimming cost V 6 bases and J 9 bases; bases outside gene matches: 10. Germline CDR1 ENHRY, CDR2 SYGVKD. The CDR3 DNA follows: TGTGCCATCAGAGCCGGGACTAGCGGGGGCCTAGGTGAGCAGTTCTTC. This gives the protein CAIRAGTSGGLGEQFF.

The CDR3 here is CASSSPGGGTASSGANVLTF. In DNA, the CDR3 is TGTGCCAGCAGCTCACCAGGCGGGGGGACAGCCTCCTCTGGGGCCAACGTCCTGACTTTC. The chain employs TRBV9 and TRBJ2-6, with D perhaps TRBD2 (8 bases). Germline CDR1 SGDLS, CDR2 YYNGEE. V was cut by 4 bases and J by 0 bases, with 23 bases left in between. The CDR3 has 20 amino acids.

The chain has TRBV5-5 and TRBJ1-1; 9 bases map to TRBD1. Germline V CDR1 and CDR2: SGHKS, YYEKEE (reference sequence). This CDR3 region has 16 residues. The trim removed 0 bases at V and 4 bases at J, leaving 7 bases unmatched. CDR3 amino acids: CASSLAGTGILTEAFF. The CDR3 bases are TGTGCCAGCAGCTTGGCGGGGACAGGGATACTCACTGAAGCTTTCTTT.

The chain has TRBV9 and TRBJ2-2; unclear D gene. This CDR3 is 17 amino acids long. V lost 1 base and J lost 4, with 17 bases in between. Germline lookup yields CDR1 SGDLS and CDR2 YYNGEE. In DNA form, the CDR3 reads TGTGCCAGCAGCGTAAATTCTCGGCAAGCGAGCACCGGGGAGCTGTTTTTT. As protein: CASSVNSRQASTGELFF.

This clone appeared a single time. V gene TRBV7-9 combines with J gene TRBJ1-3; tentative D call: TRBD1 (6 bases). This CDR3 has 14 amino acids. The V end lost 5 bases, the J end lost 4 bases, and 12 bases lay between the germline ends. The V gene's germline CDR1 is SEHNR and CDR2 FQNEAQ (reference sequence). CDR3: CASSPTGYGNTIYF. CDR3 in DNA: TGTGCCAGCAGCCCCACAGGGTACGGAAACACCATATATTTT.

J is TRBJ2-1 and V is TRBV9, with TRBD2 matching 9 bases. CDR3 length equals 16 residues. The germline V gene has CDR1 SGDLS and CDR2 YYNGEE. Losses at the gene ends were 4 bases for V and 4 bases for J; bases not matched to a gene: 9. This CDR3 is CASSPWRSGGYNEQFF. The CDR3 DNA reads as TGTGCCAGCAGCCCTTGGCGTAGCGGGGGATACAATGAGCAGTTCTTC. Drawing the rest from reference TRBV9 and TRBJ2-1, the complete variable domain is DSGVTQTPKHLITATGQRVTLRCSPRSGDLSVYWYQQSLDQGLQFLIQYYNGEERAKGNILERFSAQQFPDLHSELNLSSLELGDSALYFCASSPWRSGGYNEQFFGPGTRLTVL.

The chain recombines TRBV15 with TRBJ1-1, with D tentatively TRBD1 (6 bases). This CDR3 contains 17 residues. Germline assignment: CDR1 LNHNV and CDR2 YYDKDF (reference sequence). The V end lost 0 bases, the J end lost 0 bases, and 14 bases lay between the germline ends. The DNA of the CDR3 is TGTGCCACCAGCAGAGATTACGGACAGACGATGAACACTGAAGCTTTCTTT. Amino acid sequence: CATSRDYGQTMNTEAFF. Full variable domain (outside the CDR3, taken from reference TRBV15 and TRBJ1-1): DAMVIQNPRYQVTQFGKPVTLSCSQTLNHNVMYWYQQKSSQAPKLLFHYYDKDFNNEADTPDNFQSRRPNTSFCFLDIRSPGLGDTAMYLCATSRDYGQTMNTEAFFGQGTRLTVV.

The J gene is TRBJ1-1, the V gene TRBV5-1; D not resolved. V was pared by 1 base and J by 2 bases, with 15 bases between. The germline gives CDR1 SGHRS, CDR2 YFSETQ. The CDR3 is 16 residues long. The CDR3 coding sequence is TGCGCCAGCAGCTTGTCGGTCCGGGCGGGAAACACTGAAGCTTTCTTT. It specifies CASSLSVRAGNTEAFF.

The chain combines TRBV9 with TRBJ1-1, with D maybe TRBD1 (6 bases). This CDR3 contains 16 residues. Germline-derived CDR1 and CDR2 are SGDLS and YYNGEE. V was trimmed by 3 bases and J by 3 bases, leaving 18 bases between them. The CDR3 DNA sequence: TGTGCCAGCAGCGGGCCGACAGGCGCCTTTGACACTGAAGCTTTCTTT. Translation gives CASSGPTGAFDTEAFF.

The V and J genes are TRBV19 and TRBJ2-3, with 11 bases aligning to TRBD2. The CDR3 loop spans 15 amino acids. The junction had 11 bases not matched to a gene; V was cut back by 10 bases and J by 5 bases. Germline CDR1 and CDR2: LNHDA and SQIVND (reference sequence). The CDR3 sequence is CATSLAGGQGDTQYF. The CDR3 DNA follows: TGTGCCACCTCCTTAGCGGGGGGGCAGGGAGATACGCAGTATTTT.

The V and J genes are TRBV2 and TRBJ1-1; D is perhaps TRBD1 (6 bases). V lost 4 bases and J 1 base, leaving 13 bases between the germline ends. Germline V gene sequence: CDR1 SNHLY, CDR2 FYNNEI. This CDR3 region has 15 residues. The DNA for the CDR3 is TGTGCCAGCAGTGGTTTAGGCAGGGGGAACACTGAAGCTTTCTTT. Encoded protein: CASSGLGRGNTEAFF.

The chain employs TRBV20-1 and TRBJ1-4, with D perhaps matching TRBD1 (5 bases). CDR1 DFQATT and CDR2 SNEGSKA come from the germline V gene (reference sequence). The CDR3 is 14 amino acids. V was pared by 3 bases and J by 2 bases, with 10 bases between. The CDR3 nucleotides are TGCAGTGCTAGTGAGGGGCAGACTAATGAAAAACTGTTTTTT. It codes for CSASEGQTNEKLFF.

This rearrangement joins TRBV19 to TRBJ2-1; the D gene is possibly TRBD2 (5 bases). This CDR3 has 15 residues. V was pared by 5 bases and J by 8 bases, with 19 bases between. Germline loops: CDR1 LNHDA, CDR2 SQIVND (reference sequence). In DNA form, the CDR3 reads TGTGCCAGTAGTCCTCATATTTTGTCGAGGGATGAGCAGTTCTTC. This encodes CASSPHILSRDEQFF.

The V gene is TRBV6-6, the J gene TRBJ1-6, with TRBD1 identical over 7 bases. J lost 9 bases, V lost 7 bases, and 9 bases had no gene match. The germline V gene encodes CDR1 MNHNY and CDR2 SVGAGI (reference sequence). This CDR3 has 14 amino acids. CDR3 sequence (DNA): TGTGCCAGCAATCCAGACAGGGAGAGTTCACCCCTCCACTTT. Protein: CASNPDRESSPLHF.

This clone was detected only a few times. The CDR3 nucleotides read TGTGCCAGCAGCCCTACTAGCGGGCCCTACAATGAGCAGTTCTTC. Residues: CASSPTSGPYNEQFF. The chain is built from TRBV9 and TRBJ2-1; 9 positions match TRBD2. The CDR3 consists of 15 residues. The ends lost 4 bases at V and 2 bases at J; junction bases unmatched: 4. Germline V gene lookup returns CDR1 SGDLS and CDR2 YYNGEE.

For the CDR3, the DNA is TGTGCCAGCAGCCAAGATTGGGTATTATTCGGGTCGAACACTGAAGCTTTCTTT. It is translated as CASSQDWVLFGSNTEAFF. The chain uses TRBV14 and TRBJ1-1; no clear D. This CDR3 is built from 18 residues. Trimming removed 0 bases from V and 1 base from J, with 18 bases in between. The germline V gene has CDR1 SGHDN and CDR2 FVKESK.

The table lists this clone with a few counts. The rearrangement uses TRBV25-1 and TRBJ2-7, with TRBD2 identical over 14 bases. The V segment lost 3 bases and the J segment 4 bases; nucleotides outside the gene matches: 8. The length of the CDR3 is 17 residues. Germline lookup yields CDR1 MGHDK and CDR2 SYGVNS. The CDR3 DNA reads TGTGCCAGCAGTGATCTACCCGGGACTAGCGGGAGATACGAGCAGTACTTC. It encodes CASSDLPGTSGRYEQYF.

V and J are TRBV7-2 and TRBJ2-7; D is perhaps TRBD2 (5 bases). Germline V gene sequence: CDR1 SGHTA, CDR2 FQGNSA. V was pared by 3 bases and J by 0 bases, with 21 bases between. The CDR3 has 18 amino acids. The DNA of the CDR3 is TGTGCCAGCAGCTTTGGCTACGGAGGATTCGAACTCTCCTACGAGCAGTACTTC. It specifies CASSFGYGGFELSYEQYF.

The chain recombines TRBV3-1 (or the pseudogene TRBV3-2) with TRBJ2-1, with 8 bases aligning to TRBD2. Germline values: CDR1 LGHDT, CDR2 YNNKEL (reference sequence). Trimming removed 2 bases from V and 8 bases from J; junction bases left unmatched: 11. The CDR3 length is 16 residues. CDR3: CASSQNLRLAGHEQFF. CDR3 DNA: TGTGCCAGCAGCCAAAACCTGCGGCTAGCGGGCCATGAGCAGTTCTTC.

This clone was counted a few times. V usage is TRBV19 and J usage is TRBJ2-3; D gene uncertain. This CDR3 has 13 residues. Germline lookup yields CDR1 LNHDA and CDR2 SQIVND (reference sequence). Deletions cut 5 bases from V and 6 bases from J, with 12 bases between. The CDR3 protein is CASSLPRSDTQYF. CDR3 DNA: TGTGCCAGTAGTCTCCCGAGGTCGGATACGCAGTATTTT.

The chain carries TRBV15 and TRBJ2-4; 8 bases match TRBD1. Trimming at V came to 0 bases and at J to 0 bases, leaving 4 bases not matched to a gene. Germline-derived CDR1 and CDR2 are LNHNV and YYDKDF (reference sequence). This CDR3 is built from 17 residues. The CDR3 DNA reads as TGTGCCACCAGCAGAGATTGGGGGACAGGAGCCAAAAACATTCAGTACTTC. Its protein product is CATSRDWGTGAKNIQYF.

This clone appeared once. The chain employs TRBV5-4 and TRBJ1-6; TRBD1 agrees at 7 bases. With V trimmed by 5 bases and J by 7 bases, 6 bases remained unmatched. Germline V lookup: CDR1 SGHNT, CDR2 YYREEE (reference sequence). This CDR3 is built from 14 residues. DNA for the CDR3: TGTGCCAGCAGTCGTGGGACAGAGAATTCACCCCTCCACTTT. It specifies CASSRGTENSPLHF. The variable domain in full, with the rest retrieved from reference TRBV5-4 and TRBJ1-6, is ETGVTQSPTHLIKTRGQQVTLRCSSQSGHNTVSWYQQALGQGPQFIFQYYREEENGRGNFPPRFSGLQFPNYSSELNVNALELDDSALYLCASSRGTENSPLHFGNGTRLTVT.

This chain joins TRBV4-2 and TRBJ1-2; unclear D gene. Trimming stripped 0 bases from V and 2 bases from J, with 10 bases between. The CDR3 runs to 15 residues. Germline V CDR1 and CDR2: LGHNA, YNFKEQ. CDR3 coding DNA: TGTGCCAGCAGCCAAGATCCCATTCTAAACTATGGCTACACCTTC. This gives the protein CASSQDPILNYGYTF.

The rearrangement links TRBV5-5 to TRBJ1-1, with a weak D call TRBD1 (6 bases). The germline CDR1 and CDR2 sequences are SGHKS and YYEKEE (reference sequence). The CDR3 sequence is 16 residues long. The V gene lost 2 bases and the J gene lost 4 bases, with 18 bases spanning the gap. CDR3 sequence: CASSFGFGGSVTEAFF. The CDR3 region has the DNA TGTGCCAGCAGCTTTGGTTTTGGGGGCTCGGTCACTGAAGCTTTCTTT.

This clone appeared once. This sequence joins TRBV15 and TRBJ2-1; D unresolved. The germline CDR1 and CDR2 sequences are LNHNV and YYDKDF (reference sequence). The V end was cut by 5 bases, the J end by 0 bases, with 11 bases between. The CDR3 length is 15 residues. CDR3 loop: CATSPRLSSYNEQFF. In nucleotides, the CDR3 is TGTGCCACCAGCCCCCGTTTGAGCTCCTACAATGAGCAGTTCTTC.

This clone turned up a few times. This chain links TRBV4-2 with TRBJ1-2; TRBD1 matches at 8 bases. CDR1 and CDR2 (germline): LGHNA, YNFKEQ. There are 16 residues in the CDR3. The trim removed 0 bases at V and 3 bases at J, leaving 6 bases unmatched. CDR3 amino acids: CASSQDRGQSYYGYTF. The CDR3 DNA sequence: TGTGCCAGCAGCCAAGACAGGGGGCAGTCTTACTATGGCTACACCTTC.